The entry below describes one TCR beta chain. This entry comes from a study of blood T cell repertoires in COVID-19. Study at large: PBMCs, B-cell-depleted T cells, or T cells were the source of the cDNA or gDNA that made up the material.

Authors' analysis steps: It was from reference gene primer amplification that nucleated cell counts were estimated. Method: immunoSEQ multiplex PCR; TCRdb's copy keeps in-frame clones and lacks some. V and J calls and clone size are given by that table; D and trimming were obtained from the DNA. The sample lists approximately 280,000 clones, approximately 83% occurring once. There are 13 residues in the CDR3. Trimming removed 5 bases at V and 4 bases at J, with 11 bases between. Looked up from germline, CDR1 is SGHDN and CDR2 is FVKESK. The sequenced sample was peripheral blood. The chain joins TRBV14 to TRBJ1-1; D not resolved. The sequence derives from a woman between 65 and 79 years old with acute or convalescent COVID-19. CDR3 bases: TGTGCCAGCAGCAACAGTCGGGGCACTGAAGCTTTCTTT. This encodes CASSNSRGTEAFF.